The 26 T cell receptor beta chains below were found in one sample sequenced in a study of CD8+ T cells in alopecia areata. cDNA prepared by RNA extraction and subsequent reverse transcription served as the template for sequencing. Method: immunoSEQ multiplex PCR; TCRdb's copy keeps in-frame clones and lacks some. The sample was found to contain around 9,600 clones, and every one recurs. Separation of pooled cutaneous lymph node cells was by sorting with CD4, CD8alpha, NKG2D, NKG2ACE and other markers. The sample comprised CD8+ T cells sorted from a lymph node. The receptors come from a C3H/HeJ mouse with alopecia areata. MHC haplotype here: H2-k.

This clone was counted many times. Here the gene names and germline are mouse. The CDR3 extends 4 residues past the end of the read, so its final part is completed from the germline J gene. The chain joins TRBV5 to TRBJ1-1, with 7 bases that match TRBD1. Germline CDR1 LGHNA, CDR2 YNLKQL (reference sequence). V shed 0 bases and J 4 bases; nucleotides not matched to a gene: 8. CDR3 length: 16 amino acids. The part of the CDR3 DNA that was read is TGTGCCAGCAGCCAAGATCCCGCAGGGGGGGCCACA. Its translation: CASSQDPAGGAT. The entire CDR3 protein is CASSQDPAGGATEVFF.

This clone was seen repeatedly, ten times or more. Here the gene names and germline are mouse. The observed sequence ends 4 residues before the CDR3 terminus, with the missing tail filled in from the germline J gene. The J gene is TRBJ2-1, the V gene TRBV19; 8 bases match TRBD2. The V and J ends lost 2 bases and 6 bases, in that order; junction bases with no gene match: 7. Looked up from germline, CDR1 is FNHDT and CDR2 is SITEND (reference sequence). This CDR3 comprises 15 residues. The CDR3 loop reads CASSIGGGEGAEQFF. The sequenced part of the CDR3 DNA is TGTGCCAGCAGTATTGGGGGGGGCGAAGGTGCT.

By frequency in the sample, this clone is medium-sized. Mouse gene names apply. With the read ending 4 residues before the CDR3 end, the germline J gene is used to fill in that end. The rearrangement links TRBV17 to TRBJ2-3, with 8 bases fitting TRBD2. CDR3 length: 16 residues. V was pared by 5 bases and J by 0 bases, with 7 bases of the junction left unmatched. Germline loops: CDR1 MNHDT, CDR2 YYDKIL. CDR3: CASSPLGLGSAETLYF. The covered CDR3 bases are TGTGCTAGCAGTCCTCTCGGACTGGGTAGTGCAGAA.

This clone showed up many times. The gene names here belong to mouse. From the germline J gene comes the end of the CDR3, since the read stops 4 residues before it. Other DNA sequences in this specimen translate into the identical CDR3. V gene TRBV13-2 combines with J gene TRBJ2-7; TRBD2 aligns across 8 bases. The CDR3 has 14 amino acids. The germline V gene has CDR1 NNHNN and CDR2 SYGAGS (reference sequence). The CDR3 spells CASGDLLGGYEQYF. Incomplete CDR3 DNA: TGTGCCAGCGGTGATCTGCTGGGGGGATAT.

This clone was seen many times. Gene names denote mouse genes. The read finishes 4 residues shy of the CDR3 end, and the germline J gene is used to complete it. The V gene is TRBV3, the J gene TRBJ2-5; 10 nucleotides align to TRBD1. The CDR3 runs to 15 residues. Germline V gene data show CDR1 as SNHLY and CDR2 as FYNGKV (reference sequence). CDR3 sequence: CASSLRDRGEDTQYF. Partial CDR3 DNA: TGTGCCAGCAGCTTACGGGACAGGGGAGAGGAC.

This clone has ten or more counts. Here the gene names and germline are mouse. The read gets to within 4 residues of the CDR3 end, and the germline J gene fills in the rest. V and J are TRBV19 and TRBJ1-2; a possible D gene is TRBD1 (6 bases). This CDR3 contains 14 residues. V shed 4 bases and J shed 1 base, with 11 bases lying between them. Germline CDR1 reads FNHDT; CDR2 reads SITEND (reference sequence). The sequenced CDR3 bases are TGTGCCAGCAGTCCCGGGACAAAAAACTCC. Amino acid sequence: CASSPGTKNS. The full CDR3 is CASSPGTKNSDYTF.

The sample holds many counts of this clone. Gene names denote mouse genes. The CDR3 loop is CASSRDWGGEGAETLYF. The covered CDR3 bases are TGTGCCAGCAGTCGGGACTGGGGGGGCGAGGGTGCAGAA. This sequence joins TRBV19 and TRBJ2-3; 14 bases fit TRBD2. The sequenced fragment ends 4 residues before the CDR3 boundary, so the rest is inferred from the germline J gene. The CDR3 loop spans 17 amino acids. The germline CDR1 and CDR2 sequences are FNHDT and SITEND (reference sequence). J gave up 1 base and V 4 bases, and 5 bases lay outside the gene matches.

The table lists this clone with many counts. The genes are named according to mouse. Read coverage stops 4 residues before the CDR3 terminus; the germline J gene supplies the remainder. The chain joins TRBV13-3 to TRBJ1-1, with D maybe TRBD1 (6 bases). V was pared by 4 bases and J by 1 base, with 11 bases between. The CDR3 covers 14 residues. The germline V gene encodes CDR1 NNHDY and CDR2 SYVADS. The chain's CDR3 is CASSPGTKNTEVFF. The sequenced part of the CDR3 DNA is TGTGCCAGCAGTCCCGGGACAAAAAACACA.

This clone was seen ten or more times. The genes are named according to mouse. The read ends 4 residues early relative to the CDR3; the germline J gene fills the gap. The chain links TRBV5 to TRBJ2-2; weak D call: TRBD1 (6 bases). Trimming cost V 2 bases and J 4 bases, with 11 bases left between them. The germline gives CDR1 LGHNA, CDR2 YNLKQL (reference sequence). This CDR3 comprises 15 residues. Here the CDR3 reads CASSQRGGGTGQLYF. The sequenced part of the CDR3 DNA is TGTGCCAGCAGCCAAAGGGGAGGGGGCACCGGG.

This clone was picked up a small number of times. Gene names denote mouse genes. Sequencing ends 4 residues short of the CDR3 end; the germline J gene provides the rest. J is TRBJ2-7 and V is TRBV31, with 10 bases lining up with TRBD1. J gave up 3 bases and V 2 bases, and 7 bases lay outside the gene matches. This CDR3 comprises 15 residues. Germline CDR1 reads GKSSPN; CDR2 reads SITVG. CDR3 sequence: CAWSTRTGGGYEQYF. The covered CDR3 bases are TGTGCCTGGAGTACCCGGACAGGGGGGGGCTAT.

This clone was seen ten or more times. Germline and genes here are mouse. Sequencing ends 4 residues short of the CDR3 end; the germline J gene provides the rest. The chain has TRBV13-1 and TRBJ2-5; D gene ambiguous. Germline CDR1 NSHNY, CDR2 SYGAGN. CDR3 size: 13 residues. The V and J ends lost 1 base and 3 bases respectively, with 6 bases between them. CDR3 bases read: TGTGCCAGCAGTGATCGTCAACAAGAC. It is translated as CASSDRQQD. The entire CDR3 protein is CASSDRQQDTQYF.

This clone was detected many times. Gene names and germline match the mouse. The observed sequence ends 4 residues before the CDR3 terminus, with the missing tail filled in from the germline J gene. The chain recombines TRBV1 with TRBJ2-1, with 11 bases that match TRBD2. CDR3 size: 15 residues. V shed 4 bases and J 4 bases; nucleotides not matched to a gene: 3. Germline V gene sequence: CDR1 NSQYPW, CDR2 LRSPGD (reference sequence). The CDR3 reads CTCSGDWGGYAEQFF. The DNA read from the CDR3 is TGCACCTGCAGTGGAGACTGGGGGGGTTATGCT.

This clone was recorded at least ten times. All gene names here are mouse names. The read finishes 3 residues shy of the CDR3 end, and the germline J gene is used to complete it. This rearrangement joins TRBV17 to TRBJ1-6; D is possibly TRBD1 (5 bases). TRBJ1-6 is assigned to the ORF class and has an uncertain function. The CDR3 has 13 amino acids. The V gene's germline CDR1 is MNHDT and CDR2 YYDKIL. Trimming removed 6 bases at V and 3 bases at J, with 6 bases between. CDR3 sequence reads: CASRDNYNSPLYF. Partial CDR3 DNA: TGTGCTAGCAGGGACAACTATAATTCGCCC.

There are many counts of this clone. The gene names given are mouse names. The read halts 4 residues ahead of the CDR3 end, with the missing end drawn from the germline J gene. This rearrangement joins TRBV14 to TRBJ2-2; no clear D. Deletions cut 2 bases from V and 0 bases from J, with 8 bases between. CDR1 and CDR2 from the germline V gene are SGHDT and FRDEAV. CDR3 size: 15 residues. This chain's CDR3 is CASSLTPSNTGQLYF. The part of the CDR3 DNA that was read is TGTGCCAGCAGTTTAACACCCTCAAACACCGGG.

This clone was detected many times. Germline and genes here are mouse. Read data end 4 residues before the CDR3 end; the end is taken from the germline J gene. The chain has TRBV12-1 and TRBJ2-5; possible D gene TRBD2, 7 bases. Germline CDR1 SGHSN, CDR2 HYEKVE. This CDR3 comprises 13 residues. The CDR3 region is CASSLGGRDTQYF. The CDR3 bases that were read are TGTGCCAGCTCTCTCGGGGGGCGAGAC.

This clone is judged medium-sized. Any gene name here is a mouse gene name. The read stops 4 residues short of the end of the CDR3; the missing end is completed from the germline J gene. V usage is TRBV29 and J usage is TRBJ2-2; the D gene is possibly TRBD1 (5 bases). The CDR3 is made up of 14 amino acids. CDR1 and CDR2 (germline): MSHET, SYDVDS. Deletions cut 6 bases from V and 1 base from J, with 9 bases between. CDR3: CASSRTKNTGQLYF. The sequenced CDR3 bases are TGTGCTAGCAGCAGGACAAAAAACACCGGG.

This clone is deemed medium-sized. All gene names here are mouse names. The sequence runs out 4 residues before the end of the CDR3; the remainder is reconstructed from the germline J gene. V gene TRBV17 combines with J gene TRBJ1-1, with 9 positions matching TRBD1. The V gene end was trimmed by 6 bases and the J gene end by 3 bases; junction bases not matched to a gene: 5. Germline assignment: CDR1 MNHDT and CDR2 YYDKIL. The CDR3 contains 14 residues. The sequenced CDR3 bases are TGTGCTAGCAGCCCACAGGGGGCGGACACA. Protein product: CASSPQGADT. The entire CDR3 protein reads CASSPQGADTEVFF. Supplemented by reference TRBV17 and TRBJ1-1, the full variable domain reads DTTVKQNPRYKLARVGKPVNLICSQTMNHDTMYWYQKKPNQAPKLLLFYYDKILNREADTFEKFQSSRPNNSFCSLYIGSAGLEYSAMYLCASSPQGADTEVFFGKGTRLTVV.

Ten or more counts support this clone. Gene and germline names: mouse. Read sequence stops 4 residues before the CDR3 end, and the germline J gene provides the missing end. The genes are TRBV19 and TRBJ1-2, with D perhaps TRBD1 (5 bases). The germline V gene has CDR1 FNHDT and CDR2 SITEND (reference sequence). The CDR3 sequence is 12 residues long. This chain's CDR3 is CASSGDWDDYTF. The sequenced CDR3 bases are TGTGCCAGCAGTGGGGACTGGGAC.

This clone was recorded many times. Genes and germline come from the mouse. The read stops 4 residues short of the end of the CDR3; the missing end is completed from the germline J gene. This chain uses TRBV13-1 with TRBJ2-7, with D perhaps TRBD1 (6 bases). Trimming pared 3 bases from V and 3 bases from J, leaving 7 bases between. The CDR3 covers 12 residues. In germline, CDR1 is NSHNY, CDR2 SYGAGN. The CDR3 DNA, read in part, is TGTGCCAGCAGTGCGGACAGCTAT. Protein product: CASSADSY. The CDR3 as a whole reads CASSADSYEQYF.

This clone was detected many times. The gene symbols are mouse symbols. The CDR3 extends 4 residues past the end of the read, so its final part is completed from the germline J gene. The rearrangement links TRBV19 to TRBJ2-5, with TRBD2 identical over 7 bases. The CDR3 loop spans 14 amino acids. Unmatched junction bases numbered 1, after V lost 2 bases and J lost 1 base. Germline loops: CDR1 FNHDT, CDR2 SITEND (reference sequence). Incomplete CDR3 DNA: TGTGCCAGCAGTATTTGGGGGGACCAAGAC. Its translation is CASSIWGDQD. The complete CDR3 sequence is CASSIWGDQDTQYF.

This clone is medium-sized within its sample. The gene symbols are mouse symbols. The CDR3 end falls 4 residues outside the read, so it is completed with the germline J gene. The rearrangement links TRBV19 to TRBJ2-2; 9 bases are a match to TRBD2. With V trimmed by 2 bases and J by 4 bases, 0 bases remained unmatched. The CDR3 runs 14 residues. CDR1 and CDR2 from the germline V gene are FNHDT and SITEND (reference sequence). The CDR3 loop reads CASSMDWGTGQLYF. The sequenced part of the CDR3 DNA is TGTGCCAGCAGTATGGACTGGGGCACCGGG.

This clone was detected ten times or more. Germline and genes: mouse. The read falls 4 residues short of the CDR3 end, and the missing part is taken from the germline J gene. The V and J genes are TRBV1 and TRBJ2-4; 8 positions match TRBD1. Trimming cost V 1 base and J 0 bases; bases outside gene matches: 3. The CDR3 consists of 16 residues. Germline CDR1 reads NSQYPW; CDR2 reads LRSPGD (reference sequence). The chain's CDR3 is CTCSAGDRSSQNTLYF. The sequenced CDR3 bases are TGCACCTGCAGTGCAGGGGACAGGAGTAGTCAAAAC.

The sample holds many counts of this clone. The genes are named according to mouse. The part of the CDR3 DNA that was read is TGTGCCAGCAGTATCTGGGCGCAAGAC. Translation gives CASSIWAQD. The full CDR3 reads CASSIWAQDTQYF. This sequence joins TRBV19 and TRBJ2-5; weak D call: TRBD2 (5 bases). Coverage ceases 4 residues before the CDR3 finishes, and the germline J gene fills in the end. The germline CDR1 and CDR2 sequences are FNHDT and SITEND (reference sequence). V lost 2 bases to trimming and J lost 3 bases, with 7 bases between them. The CDR3 contains 13 residues.

This clone has at least ten counts. Genes here carry mouse names. The read comes to an end 4 residues before the CDR3 does, leaving the germline J gene to fill in the end. This chain links TRBV1 with TRBJ2-7; tentative D call: TRBD1 (6 bases). The germline CDR1 and CDR2 sequences are NSQYPW and LRSPGD (reference sequence). The CDR3 spans 13 residues. CDR3 DNA (partial): TGCACCTGCAGTGGGTACAGGGACGAT. Its translation is CTCSGYRDD. The complete CDR3 protein is CTCSGYRDDEQYF.

This clone was counted ten times or more. The germline and genes are mouse ones. The CDR3 end is not reached by the read, which stops 4 residues before it; the germline J gene fills it in. V and J are TRBV31 and TRBJ2-3; D is unclear. V was clipped by 1 base and J by 3 bases, with 5 bases between them. Per the germline V gene, CDR1 is GKSSPN and CDR2 is SITVG. The CDR3 covers 12 residues. CDR3 DNA, as far as it was read: TGTGCCTGGAGTCCACAAGCAGAA. Residues: CAWSPQAE. The whole CDR3 region reads CAWSPQAETLYF.

By sample share, this clone is medium-sized. Each gene name is a mouse one. The read terminates 4 residues before the CDR3 end, so the remaining end is supplied by the germline J gene. The chain carries TRBV1 and TRBJ2-7, with D possibly TRBD1 on 6 matching bases. V dropped 4 bases and J dropped 0 bases, with 16 bases sitting between them. The CDR3 is 16 residues long. Germline V lookup: CDR1 NSQYPW, CDR2 LRSPGD (reference sequence). CDR3 sequence reads: CTCSDPDRRSSYEQYF. The part of the CDR3 DNA that was read is TGCACCTGCAGTGACCCGGACAGAAGGAGCTCCTAT.